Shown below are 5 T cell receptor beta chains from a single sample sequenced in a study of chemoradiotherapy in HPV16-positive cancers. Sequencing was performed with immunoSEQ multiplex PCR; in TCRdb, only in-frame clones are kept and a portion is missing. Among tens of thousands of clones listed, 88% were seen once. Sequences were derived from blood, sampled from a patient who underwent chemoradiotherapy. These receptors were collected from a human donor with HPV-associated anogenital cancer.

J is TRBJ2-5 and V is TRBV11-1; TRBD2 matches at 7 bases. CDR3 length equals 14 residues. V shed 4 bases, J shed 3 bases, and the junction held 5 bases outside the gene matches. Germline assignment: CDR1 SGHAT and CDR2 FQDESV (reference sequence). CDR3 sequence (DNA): TGTGCCAGCAGCTCTTTCGGACTAGAAGAGACCCAGTACTTC. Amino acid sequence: CASSSFGLEETQYF.

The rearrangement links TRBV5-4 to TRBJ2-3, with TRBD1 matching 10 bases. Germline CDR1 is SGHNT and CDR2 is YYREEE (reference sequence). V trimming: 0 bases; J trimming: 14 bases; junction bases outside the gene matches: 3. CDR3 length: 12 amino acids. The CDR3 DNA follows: TGTGCCAGCAGCTTGGTAGGGACAGGGGTGTATTTT. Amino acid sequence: CASSLVGTGVYF.

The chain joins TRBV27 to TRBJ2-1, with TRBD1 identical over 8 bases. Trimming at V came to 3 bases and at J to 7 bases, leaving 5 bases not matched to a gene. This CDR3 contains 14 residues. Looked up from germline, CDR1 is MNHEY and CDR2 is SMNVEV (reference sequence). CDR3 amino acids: CASSLAGGLNEQFF. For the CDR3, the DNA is TGTGCCAGCAGTTTGGCAGGGGGCTTGAATGAGCAGTTCTTC.

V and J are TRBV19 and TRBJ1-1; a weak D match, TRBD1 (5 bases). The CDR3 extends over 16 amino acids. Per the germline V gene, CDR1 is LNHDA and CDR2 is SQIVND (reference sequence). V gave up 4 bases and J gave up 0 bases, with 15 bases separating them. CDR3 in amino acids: CASSTSEGPLNTEAFF. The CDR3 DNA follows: TGTGCCAGTAGTACCTCGGAGGGGCCCTTGAACACTGAAGCTTTCTTT.

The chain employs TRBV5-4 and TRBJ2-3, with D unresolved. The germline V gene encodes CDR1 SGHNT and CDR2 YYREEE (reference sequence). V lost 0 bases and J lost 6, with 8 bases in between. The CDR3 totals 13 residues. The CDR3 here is CASSLGGWDTQYF. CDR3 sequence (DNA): TGTGCCAGCAGCTTGGGGGGTTGGGATACGCAGTATTTT. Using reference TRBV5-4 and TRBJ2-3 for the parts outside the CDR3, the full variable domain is ETGVTQSPTHLIKTRGQQVTLRCSSQSGHNTVSWYQQALGQGPQFIFQYYREEENGRGNFPPRFSGLQFPNYSSELNVNALELDDSALYLCASSLGGWDTQYFGPGTRLTVL.